This T cell receptor (beta chain) was profiled in a study of glioma-infiltrating T cells. Study results and caveats: Very few CDR3 sequences were shared between tissue and blood. Gliomas, especially low-grade, showed above-expected tissue-blood divergence; non-neoplastic patients showed below.

This CDR3 has 13 residues. V lost 6 bases to trimming and J lost 3 bases, with 10 bases between them. Germline CDR1 reads SGHTA; CDR2 reads FQGNSA. Amplification of TCR alpha and beta CDR3 regions from RNA used iRepertoire nested multiplex PCR. One-step reverse transcription and amplification started from about 100-400 ng of tissue mRNA or PBMC total RNA. TCRdb fed the multiplex PCR reads into MiXCR, producing one record per CDR3 protein. The sample lists approximately 130,000 distinct CDR3 sequences; 20% to 25% were seen once. This clonotype has at least ten counts. Antigen specificity is unknown. The sequencing input was glioma tissue, nonneoplastic brain tissue, or PBMCs (not recorded which). The J gene is TRBJ2-3, the V gene TRBV7-2; no reliable D call. This sequence originates from a human donor with low-grade glioma or glioblastoma, undergoing nonglioma brain surgery, or in good health (not recorded which). CDR3 residues: CASSPRGTDTQYF. The CDR3 DNA reads TGTGCCAGCAGTCCTCGCGGAACAGATACGCAGTATTTT. Together with reference TRBV7-2 and TRBJ2-3, the CDR3 gives the full variable domain: GAGVSQSPSNKVTEKGKDVELRCDPISGHTALYWYRQSLGQGLEFLIYFQGNSAPDKSGLPSDRFSAERTGGSVSTLTIQRTQQEDSAVYLCASSPRGTDTQYFGPGTRLTVL.